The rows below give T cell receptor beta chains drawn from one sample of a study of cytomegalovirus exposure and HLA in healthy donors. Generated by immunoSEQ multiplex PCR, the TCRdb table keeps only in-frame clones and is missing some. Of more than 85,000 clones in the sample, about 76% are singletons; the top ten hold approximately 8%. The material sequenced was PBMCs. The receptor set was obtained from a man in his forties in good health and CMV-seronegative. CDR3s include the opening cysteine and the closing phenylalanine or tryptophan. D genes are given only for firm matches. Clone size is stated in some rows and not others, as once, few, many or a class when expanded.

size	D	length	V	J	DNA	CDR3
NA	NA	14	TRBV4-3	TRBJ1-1	TGCGCCAGCAGCCAAGAAGAGGGAACGACTGAAGCTTTCTTT	CASSQEEGTTEAFF
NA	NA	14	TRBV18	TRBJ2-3	TGTGCCAGCTCCCTGGGGCCCGGTGGAGATACGCAGTATTTT	CASSLGPGGDTQYF
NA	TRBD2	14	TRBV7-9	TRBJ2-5	TGTGCCAGCAGCTCAGGACTAGCAGGCGAGACCCAGTACTTC	CASSSGLAGETQYF
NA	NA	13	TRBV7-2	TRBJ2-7	TGTGCCAGCAGTGATACTCAGGGGGGCGAGCAGTACTTC	CASSDTQGGEQYF
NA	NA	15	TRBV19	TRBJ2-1	TGTGCCAGTAGTATAGACCGGGAAAGCTACAATGAGCAGTTCTTC	CASSIDRESYNEQFF
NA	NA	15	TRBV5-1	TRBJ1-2	TGCGCCAGCAGCTCCGAGCCGGGAAATGTAATAGGCTACACCTTC	CASSSEPGNVIGYTF
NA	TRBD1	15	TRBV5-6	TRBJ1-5	TGTGCCAGCAGCCCTGGGACAGGGGATAATCAGCCCCAGCATTTT	CASSPGTGDNQPQHF
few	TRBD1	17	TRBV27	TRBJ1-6	TGTGCCAGCAGTTTCGCCAGGGGGCATCAGCTTAATTCACCCCTCCACTTT	CASSFARGHQLNSPLHF
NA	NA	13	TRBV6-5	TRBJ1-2	TGTGCCAGCAGTTATGGTGCGTCCTATGGCTACACCTTC	CASSYGASYGYTF
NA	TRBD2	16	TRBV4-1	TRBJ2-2	TGCGCCAGCACTTCCGAGTCTAGCGGGGCTCACGGGGAGCTGTTTTTT	CASTSESSGAHGELFF
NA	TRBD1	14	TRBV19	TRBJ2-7	TGTGCCAGTAGTATTGGACAGGGGTACTACGAGCAGTACTTC	CASSIGQGYYEQYF
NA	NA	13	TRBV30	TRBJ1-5	TGTGCCTGGACGGCAGGAGGTAGTCAGCCCCAGCATTTT	CAWTAGGSQPQHF
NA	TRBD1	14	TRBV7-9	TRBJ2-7	TGTGCCAGCAGCACAGGACAGGGACCCTACGAGCAGTACTTC	CASSTGQGPYEQYF
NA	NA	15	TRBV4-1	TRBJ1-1	TGCGCCAGCAGCCAAGATGCCGGATCGGGGAGGGAAGCTTTCTTT	CASSQDAGSGREAFF
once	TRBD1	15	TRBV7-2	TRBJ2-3	TGTGCCAGCAGCTATACGGGACAGGAGACAGATACGCAGTATTTT	CASSYTGQETDTQYF
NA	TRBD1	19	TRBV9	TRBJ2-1	TGTGCCAGCAGCGAGCGGGCGGACAGGGCGGGCTTAGGTGTGAATGAGCAGTTCTTC	CASSERADRAGLGVNEQFF
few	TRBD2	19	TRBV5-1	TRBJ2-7	TGCGCCAGCAGCTTGGATGCTAGCGGGGGGCGAGATAGGTCCTACGAGCAGTACTTC	CASSLDASGGRDRSYEQYF
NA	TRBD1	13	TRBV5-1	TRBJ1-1	TGCGCCAGCAGTTATACAGGGGACACTGAAGCTTTCTTT	CASSYTGDTEAFF
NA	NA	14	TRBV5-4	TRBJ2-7	TGTGCCAGCAGCAGCGCGGGACGGAGCTACGAGCAGTACTTC	CASSSAGRSYEQYF
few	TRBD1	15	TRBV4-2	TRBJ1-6	TGTGCCAGCAGCCGATCGGACAGGGGTAATTCACCCCTCCACTTT	CASSRSDRGNSPLHF
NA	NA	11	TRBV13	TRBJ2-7	TGTGCCAGCAGCAGCCGAGGCGAGCAGTACTTC	CASSSRGEQYF
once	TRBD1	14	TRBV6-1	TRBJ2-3	TGTGCCAGTCTTGCCGGACAGGGGACAGATACGCAGTATTTT	CASLAGQGTDTQYF
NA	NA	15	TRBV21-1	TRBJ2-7	TGTGCCAGCAGCTCAGACACAGACGTAGGCTACGAGCAGTACTTC	CASSSDTDVGYEQYF